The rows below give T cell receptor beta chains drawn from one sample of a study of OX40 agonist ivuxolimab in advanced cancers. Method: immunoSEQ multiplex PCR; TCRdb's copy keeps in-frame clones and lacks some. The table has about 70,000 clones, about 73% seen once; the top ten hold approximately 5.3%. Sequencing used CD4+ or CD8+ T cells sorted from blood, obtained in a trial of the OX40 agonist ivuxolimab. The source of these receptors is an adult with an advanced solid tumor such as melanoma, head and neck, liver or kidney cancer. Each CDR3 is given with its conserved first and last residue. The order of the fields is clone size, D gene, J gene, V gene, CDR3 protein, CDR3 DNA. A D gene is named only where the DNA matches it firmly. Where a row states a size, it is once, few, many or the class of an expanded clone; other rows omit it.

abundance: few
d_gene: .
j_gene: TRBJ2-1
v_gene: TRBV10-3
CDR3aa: CAISEAGYNEQFF
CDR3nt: TGTGCCATCAGTGAGGCGGGATACAATGAGCAGTTCTTC

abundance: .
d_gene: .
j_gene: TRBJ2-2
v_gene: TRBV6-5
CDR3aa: CASRTHNTGELFF
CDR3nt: TGTGCCAGCAGGACACATAACACCGGGGAGCTGTTTTTT

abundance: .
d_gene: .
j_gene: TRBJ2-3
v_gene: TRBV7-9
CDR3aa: CASSPRFPQYF
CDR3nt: TGTGCCAGCAGCCCCCGTTTTCCGCAGTATTTT

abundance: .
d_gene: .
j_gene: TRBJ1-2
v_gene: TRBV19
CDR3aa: CASSIDRSGGYTF
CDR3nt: TGTGCCAGTAGTATAGACAGATCAGGCGGCTACACCTTC

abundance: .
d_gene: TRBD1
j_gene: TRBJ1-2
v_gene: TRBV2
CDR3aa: CASSLGQGVYGYTF
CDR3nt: TGTGCCAGCAGCTTGGGACAGGGGGTTTATGGCTACACCTTC

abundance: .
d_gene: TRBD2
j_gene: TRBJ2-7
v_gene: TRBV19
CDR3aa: CASSLGLAGGFAYEQYF
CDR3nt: TGTGCCAGTAGTTTGGGACTAGCGGGAGGATTTGCCTACGAGCAGTACTTC

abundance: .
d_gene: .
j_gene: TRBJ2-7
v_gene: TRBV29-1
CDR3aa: CSAQRGIGGYEQYF
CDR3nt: TGCAGCGCCCAGAGGGGTATTGGCGGCTACGAGCAGTACTTC

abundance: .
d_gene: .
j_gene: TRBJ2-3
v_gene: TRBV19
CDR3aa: CASSGLRTDTQYF
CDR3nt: TGTGCCAGTTCGGGACTTCGCACAGATACGCAGTATTTT

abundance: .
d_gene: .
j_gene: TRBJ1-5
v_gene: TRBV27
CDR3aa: CASKGDVGNQPQHF
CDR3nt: TGTGCCAGCAAGGGGGACGTGGGCAATCAGCCCCAGCATTTT

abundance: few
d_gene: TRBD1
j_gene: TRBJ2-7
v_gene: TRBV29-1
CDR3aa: CSVLTGSYEQYF
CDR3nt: TGCAGCGTTCTGACAGGGTCCTACGAGCAGTACTTC

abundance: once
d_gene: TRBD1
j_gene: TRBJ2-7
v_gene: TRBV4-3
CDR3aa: CASSQPRDRVYEQYF
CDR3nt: TGCGCCAGCAGCCAGCCTAGGGACAGGGTCTACGAGCAGTACTTC

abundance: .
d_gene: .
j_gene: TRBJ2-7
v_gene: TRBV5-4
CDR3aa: CASSQDLGVGYEQYF
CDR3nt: TGCGCCAGCAGCCAAGATCTGGGTGTAGGCTACGAGCAGTACTTC

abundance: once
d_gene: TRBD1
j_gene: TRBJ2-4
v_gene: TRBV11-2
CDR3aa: CASSLPIPGQYHF
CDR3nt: TGTGCCAGCAGCCTCCCGATACCGGGACAGTACCACTTC

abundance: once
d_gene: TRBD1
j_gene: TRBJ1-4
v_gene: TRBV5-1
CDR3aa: CARNTGACGEKLFF
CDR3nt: TGCGCCAGAAATACAGGGGCGTGTGGTGAAAAACTGTTTTTT

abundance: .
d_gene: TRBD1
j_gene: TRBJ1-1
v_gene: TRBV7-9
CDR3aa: CASSSPPGTGALNTEAFF
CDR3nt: TGTGCCAGCAGCTCGCCGCCTGGGACAGGGGCTTTGAACACTGAAGCTTTCTTT

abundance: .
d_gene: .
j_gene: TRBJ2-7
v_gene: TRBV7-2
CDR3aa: CASSPLGWGPYEQYF
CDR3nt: TGTGCCAGCAGCCCCTTGGGGTGGGGGCCCTACGAGCAGTACTTC

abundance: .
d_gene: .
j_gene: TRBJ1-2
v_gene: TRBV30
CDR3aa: CAWSVTLLYGYTF
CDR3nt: TGTGCCTGGAGTGTAACTCTACTCTATGGCTACACCTTC

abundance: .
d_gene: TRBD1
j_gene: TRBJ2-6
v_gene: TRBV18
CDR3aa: CASSEQGSGANVLTF
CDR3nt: TGTGCCAGCTCAGAACAGGGGTCTGGGGCCAACGTCCTGACTTTC

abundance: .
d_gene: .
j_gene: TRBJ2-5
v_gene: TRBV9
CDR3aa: CASSVDLRETQYF
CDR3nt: TGTGCCAGCAGCGTAGATTTAAGGGAGACCCAGTACTTC

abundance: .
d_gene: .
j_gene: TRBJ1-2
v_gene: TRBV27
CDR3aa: CASSHDSDYGYTF
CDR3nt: TGTGCCAGCAGTCACGACTCGGACTATGGCTACACCTTC

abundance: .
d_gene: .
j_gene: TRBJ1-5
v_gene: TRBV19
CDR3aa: CASSITGSTNQPQHF
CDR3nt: TGTGCCAGTAGTATCACGGGCAGTACCAATCAGCCCCAGCATTTT

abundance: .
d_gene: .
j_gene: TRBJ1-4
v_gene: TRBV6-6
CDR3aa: CASRRKGGSEKLFF
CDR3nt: TGTGCCAGCAGAAGGAAGGGAGGGAGTGAAAAACTGTTTTTT

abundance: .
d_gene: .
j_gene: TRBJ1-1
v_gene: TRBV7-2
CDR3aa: CASSFKGRGRAFF
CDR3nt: TGTGCCAGCAGCTTCAAGGGGAGGGGTCGAGCTTTCTTT

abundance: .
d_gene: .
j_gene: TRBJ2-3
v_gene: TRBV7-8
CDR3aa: CASSPRQNTQYF
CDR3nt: TGTGCCAGCAGCCCTCGACAAAATACGCAGTATTTT

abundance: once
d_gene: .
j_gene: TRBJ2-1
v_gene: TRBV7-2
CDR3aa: CASSLGVSVQNEQFF
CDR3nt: TGTGCCAGCAGCTTAGGTGTTTCGGTTCAAAATGAGCAGTTCTTC